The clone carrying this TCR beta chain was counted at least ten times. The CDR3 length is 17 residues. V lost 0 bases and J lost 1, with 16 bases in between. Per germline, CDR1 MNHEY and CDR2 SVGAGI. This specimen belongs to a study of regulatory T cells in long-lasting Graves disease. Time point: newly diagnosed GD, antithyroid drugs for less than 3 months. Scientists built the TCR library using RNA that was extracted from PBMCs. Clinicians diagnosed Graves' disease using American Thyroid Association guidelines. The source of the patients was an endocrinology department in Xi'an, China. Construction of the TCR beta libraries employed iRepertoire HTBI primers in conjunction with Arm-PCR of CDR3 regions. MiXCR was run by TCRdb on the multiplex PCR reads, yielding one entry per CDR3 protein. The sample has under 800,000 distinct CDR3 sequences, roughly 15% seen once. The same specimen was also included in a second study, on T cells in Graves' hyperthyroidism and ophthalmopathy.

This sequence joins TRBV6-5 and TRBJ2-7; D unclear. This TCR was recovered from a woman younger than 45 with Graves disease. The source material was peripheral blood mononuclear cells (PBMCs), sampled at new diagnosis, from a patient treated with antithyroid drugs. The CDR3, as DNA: TGTGCCAGCAGTTACTCCACTCCGGTAGGCGCGTCCTACGAGCAGTACTTC. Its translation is CASSYSTPVGASYEQYF.